This passage covers 17 T cell receptor beta chains from one sample sequenced in a study of CD8+CD57+ T cells in acquired aplastic anemia. Patients selected for sequencing had displayed CD8+CD57+ cell expansion by flow cytometry. Genomic DNA, serving as template, underwent TCR beta VDJ and CDR3 profiling. Using its own MiXCR run on the reads, TCRdb lists one record per CDR3 protein. This table has some 170,000 distinct CDR3 sequences, around 75% appearing once. Sequencing was carried out using sorted CD4+, CD8+, or CD8+CD57+ T cells (not recorded which) from PBMCs. These receptors were obtained from a human donor with aplastic anemia.

The J gene is TRBJ1-6, the V gene TRBV15; D uncertain. Trimming removed 3 bases from V and 6 bases from J, with 12 bases in between. The CDR3 has 15 amino acids. The germline V gene has CDR1 LNHNV and CDR2 YYDKDF (reference sequence). The CDR3 nucleotides are TGTGCCACCAGCAGTTCGGGGTCTGGTAATTCACCCCTCCACTTT. It codes for CATSSSGSGNSPLHF.

This clonotype was seen only a few times. The chain joins TRBV7-6 to TRBJ2-7, with 8 bases identical to TRBD2. V was pared by 4 bases and J by 5 bases, with 13 bases of the junction left unmatched. CDR3 length equals 16 residues. Germline values: CDR1 SGHVS, CDR2 FNYEAQ. The CDR3 DNA reads TGTGCCAGCAGCTCGGGATTTGGAGCGGGAGCTAACGAGCAGTACTTC. It specifies CASSSGFGAGANEQYF.

The CDR3 loop reads CASSVQMNYGYTF. DNA for the CDR3: TGTGCCAGCAGTGTTCAGATGAACTATGGCTACACCTTC. The rearrangement joins TRBV2 to TRBJ1-2; D remains unclear. Trimming shortened V by 4 bases and J by 2 bases, and 8 bases separated the two germline ends. The CDR3 has 13 residues. The germline gives CDR1 SNHLY, CDR2 FYNNEI.

On this clonotype itself: A junction boundary mismatches the germline segment, possibly from a read error. The chain has TRBV7-9 and TRBJ2-5; D ambiguous. The J call may be wrong; the DNA end is better matched by TRBJ2-1. Looked up from germline, CDR1 is SEHNR and CDR2 is FQNEAQ (reference sequence). CDR3 size: 14 residues. CDR3 nucleotides: TGTGCCGGCAGCCCCTCGGACGGATACAATGAGCAGTTCTTC. Its translation is CAGSPSDGYNEQFF.

The chain employs TRBV20-1 and TRBJ1-6, with 9 bases fitting TRBD1. The CDR3 is 12 amino acids. Germline-derived CDR1 and CDR2 are DFQATT and SNEGSKA (reference sequence). The CDR3 spells CSSGTGSSPLHF. The CDR3 nucleotides read TGCAGCTCCGGGACAGGGTCTTCACCCCTCCACTTT.

The chain couples TRBV29-1 to TRBJ2-7, with a weak D call TRBD2 (5 bases). The CDR3 spans 12 residues. V shed 4 bases and J shed 2 bases, with 9 bases lying between them. CDR1 is SQVTM, CDR2 ANQGSEA, per germline. CDR3 nucleotides: TGCAGCGTTGGGCGGGCCGCCTACGAGCAGTACTTC. It encodes CSVGRAAYEQYF.

This clonotype was seen a handful of times. The junction and the germline gene differ at one end; a read error may be behind it. The genes are TRBV5-1 and TRBJ1-2; D might be TRBD1 (6 bases). The CDR3 is made up of 12 amino acids. Germline assignment: CDR1 SGHRS and CDR2 YFSETQ. CDR3 coding DNA: TGCGCCAGCAGCTTGGTAGGGGACATCCCCGCCTTC. Amino acid sequence: CASSLVGDIPAF.

This clonotype came up a few times. This chain links TRBV10-3 with TRBJ1-1; 10 nucleotides align to TRBD1. Trimming cost V 4 bases and J 1 base; bases outside gene matches: 3. This CDR3 has 15 residues. Germline V gene sequence: CDR1 ENHRY, CDR2 SYGVKD. The CDR3 DNA reads TGTGCCATCAGTGTGGGGACAGGGGAGAACACTGAAGCTTTCTTT. Residues: CAISVGTGENTEAFF.

The rearrangement links TRBV9 to TRBJ2-7, with D hard to call. Germline V lookup: CDR1 SGDLS, CDR2 YYNGEE. V was shortened by 3 bases and J by 4 bases, with 17 bases between the two germline ends. The CDR3 consists of 15 residues. The CDR3 here is CASSAINTEAYEQYF. In DNA, the CDR3 is TGTGCCAGCAGCGCTATTAACACTGAAGCGTACGAGCAGTACTTC.

The V call is TRBV9, the J call TRBJ2-3; no clear D. V lost 4 bases, J lost 0 bases, and 15 bases lay in between. This CDR3 has 16 residues. The V gene's germline CDR1 is SGDLS and CDR2 YYNGEE. The DNA for the CDR3 is TGTGCCAGCAGCTCTAGAGGAACATCTAGCACAGATACGCAGTATTTT. As protein: CASSSRGTSSTDTQYF. Full variable domain (remainder filled in from reference TRBV9 and TRBJ2-3): DSGVTQTPKHLITATGQRVTLRCSPRSGDLSVYWYQQSLDQGLQFLIQYYNGEERAKGNILERFSAQQFPDLHSELNLSSLELGDSALYFCASSSRGTSSTDTQYFGPGTRLTVL.

The genes are TRBV2 and TRBJ2-7, with 16 bases identical to TRBD2. The V gene's germline CDR1 is SNHLY and CDR2 FYNNEI. This CDR3 has 14 amino acids. V gave up 11 bases and J gave up 5 bases; unmatched junction bases: 6. The DNA for the CDR3 is TGTGCCTCCCCCGGGACTAGCGGGAGGGACGAGCAGTACTTC. Its protein product is CASPGTSGRDEQYF.

The genes are TRBV7-8 and TRBJ1-1; D is unclear. V gave up 6 bases and J gave up 4 bases, with 12 bases separating them. The CDR3 extends over 13 amino acids. Looked up from germline, CDR1 is SGHVS and CDR2 is FQNEAQ. The CDR3 loop is CASRRLVGTEAFF. CDR3 nucleotide sequence: TGTGCCAGCAGACGGTTGGTTGGCACTGAAGCTTTCTTT.

The J gene is TRBJ2-1, the V gene TRBV5-8, with TRBD2 matching over 10 bases. Germline V gene data show CDR1 as SGHTS and CDR2 as YDEGEE. With V trimmed by 5 bases and J by 6 bases, 2 bases remained unmatched. CDR3 length: 13 residues. CDR3 in amino acids: CASRRTSGNEQFF. CDR3 DNA sequence: TGTGCCAGCAGACGGACTAGCGGCAATGAGCAGTTCTTC.

Only one count was recorded for this clonotype. The J gene is TRBJ2-3, the V gene TRBV5-1, with 9 bases matching TRBD1. V trimming: 0 bases; J trimming: 3 bases; junction bases outside the gene matches: 2. This CDR3 spans 15 amino acids. CDR1 is SGHRS, CDR2 YFSETQ, per germline. The chain's CDR3 is CASSLAGTGTDTQYF. The CDR3 DNA reads as TGCGCCAGCAGCTTGGCGGGGACAGGGACAGATACGCAGTATTTT.

This rearrangement joins TRBV12-3 or TRBV12-4 to TRBJ2-7; D is possibly TRBD1 (5 bases). V gave up 7 bases and J gave up 2 bases, with 15 bases separating them. This CDR3 has 14 residues. The CDR3 here is CASTLGANPYEQYF. In nucleotides, the CDR3 is TGTGCCAGCACCTTAGGGGCAAACCCCTACGAGCAGTACTTC.

This chain uses TRBV20-1 with TRBJ2-7; 9 bases are shared with TRBD1. CDR3 length: 14 residues. V dropped 8 bases and J dropped 4; count of bases not matched to a gene: 12. Germline CDR1 DFQATT, CDR2 SNEGSKA (reference sequence). The DNA for the CDR3 is TGCAGTCGGGAAAACAGGGGGCCTCCGTACGAGCAGTACTTC. This codes for CSRENRGPPYEQYF.

The rearrangement uses TRBV6-5 and TRBJ1-1; D not certain. Deletions cut 6 bases from V and 8 bases from J, with 10 bases between. The CDR3 totals 11 residues. Germline V lookup: CDR1 MNHEY, CDR2 SVGAGI. CDR3 residues: CASRALKEAFF. The CDR3 DNA sequence: TGTGCCAGCAGAGCCTTGAAAGAAGCTTTCTTT.